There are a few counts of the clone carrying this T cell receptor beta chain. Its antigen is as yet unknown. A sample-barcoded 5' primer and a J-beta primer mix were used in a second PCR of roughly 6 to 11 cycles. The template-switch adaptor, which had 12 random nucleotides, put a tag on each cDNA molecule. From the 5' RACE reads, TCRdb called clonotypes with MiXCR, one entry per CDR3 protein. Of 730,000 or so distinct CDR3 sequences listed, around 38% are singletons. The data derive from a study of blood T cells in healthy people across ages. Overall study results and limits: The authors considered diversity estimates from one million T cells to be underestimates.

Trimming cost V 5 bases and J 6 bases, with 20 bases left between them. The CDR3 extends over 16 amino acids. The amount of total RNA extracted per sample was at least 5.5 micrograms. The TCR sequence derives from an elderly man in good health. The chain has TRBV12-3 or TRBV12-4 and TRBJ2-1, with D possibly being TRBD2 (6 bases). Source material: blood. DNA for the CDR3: TGTGCCAGCAGTCCCCGGGGGTTTTTGAGGAGCAATGAGCAGTTCTTC. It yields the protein CASSPRGFLRSNEQFF.